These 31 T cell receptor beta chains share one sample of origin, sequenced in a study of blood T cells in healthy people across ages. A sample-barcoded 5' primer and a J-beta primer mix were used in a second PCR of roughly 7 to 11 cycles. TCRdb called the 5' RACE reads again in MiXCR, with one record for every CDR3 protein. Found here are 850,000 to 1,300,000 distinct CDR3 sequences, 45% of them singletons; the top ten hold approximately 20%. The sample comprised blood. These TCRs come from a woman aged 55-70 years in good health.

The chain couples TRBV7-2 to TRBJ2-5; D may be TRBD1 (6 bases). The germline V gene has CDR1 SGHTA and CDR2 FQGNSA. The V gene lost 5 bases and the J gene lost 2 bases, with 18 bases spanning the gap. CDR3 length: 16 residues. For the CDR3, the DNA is TGTGCCAGCAGCGCATACCCCCCGGGACAACAAGAGACCCAGTACTTC. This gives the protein CASSAYPPGQQETQYF.

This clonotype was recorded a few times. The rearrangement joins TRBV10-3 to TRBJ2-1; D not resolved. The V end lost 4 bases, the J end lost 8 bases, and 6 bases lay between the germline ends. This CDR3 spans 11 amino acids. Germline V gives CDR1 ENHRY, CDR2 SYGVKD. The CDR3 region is CAISGQDEQFF. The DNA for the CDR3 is TGTGCCATCAGTGGCCAGGATGAGCAGTTCTTC.

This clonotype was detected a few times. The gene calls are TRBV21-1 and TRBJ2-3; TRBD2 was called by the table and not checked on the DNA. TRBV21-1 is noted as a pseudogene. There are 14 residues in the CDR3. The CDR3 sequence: CASSKCGRADTQYF. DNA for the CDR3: TGTGCCAGCAGCAAATGCGGGAGGGCAGATACGCAGTATTTT.

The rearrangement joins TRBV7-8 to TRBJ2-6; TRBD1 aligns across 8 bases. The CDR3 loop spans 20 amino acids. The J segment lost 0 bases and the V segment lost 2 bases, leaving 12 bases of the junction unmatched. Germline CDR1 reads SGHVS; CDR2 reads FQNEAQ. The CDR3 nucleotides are TGTGCCAGCAGCTTACCAACGGGGACAGGAGGAAGCTCTGGGGCCAACGTCCTGACTTTC. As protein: CASSLPTGTGGSSGANVLTF.

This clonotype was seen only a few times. The chain's CDR3 is CASSYSPTRGEKLFF. CDR3 coding DNA: TGTGCCAGCAGTTACTCGCCGACCCGGGGTGAAAAACTGTTTTTT. This sequence joins TRBV6-6 and TRBJ1-4; D gene ambiguous. The CDR3 is 15 amino acids. The germline CDR1 and CDR2 sequences are MNHNY and SVGAGI (reference sequence). V lost 0 bases to trimming and J lost 7 bases, with 12 bases between them.

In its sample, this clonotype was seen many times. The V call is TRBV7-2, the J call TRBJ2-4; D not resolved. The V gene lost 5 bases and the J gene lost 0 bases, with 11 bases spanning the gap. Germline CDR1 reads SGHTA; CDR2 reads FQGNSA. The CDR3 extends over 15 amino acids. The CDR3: CASSLGRVAKNIQYF. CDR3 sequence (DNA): TGTGCCAGCAGCCTTGGACGGGTAGCCAAAAACATTCAGTACTTC. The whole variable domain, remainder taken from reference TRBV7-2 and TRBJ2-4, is GAGVSQSPSNKVTEKGKDVELRCDPISGHTALYWYRQSLGQGLEFLIYFQGNSAPDKSGLPSDRFSAERTGGSVSTLTIQRTQQEDSAVYLCASSLGRVAKNIQYFGAGTRLSVL.

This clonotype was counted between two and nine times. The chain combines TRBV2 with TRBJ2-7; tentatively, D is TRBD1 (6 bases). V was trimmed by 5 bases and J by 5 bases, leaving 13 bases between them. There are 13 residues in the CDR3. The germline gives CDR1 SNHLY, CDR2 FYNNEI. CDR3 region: CASSTPTGNEQYF. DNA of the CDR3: TGTGCCAGCAGTACTCCTACAGGGAACGAGCAGTACTTC. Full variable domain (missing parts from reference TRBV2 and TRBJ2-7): EPEVTQTPSHQVTQMGQEVILRCVPISNHLYFYWYRQILGQKVEFLVSFYNNEISEKSEIFDDQFSVERPDGSNFTLKIRSTKLEDSAMYFCASSTPTGNEQYFGPGTRLTVT.

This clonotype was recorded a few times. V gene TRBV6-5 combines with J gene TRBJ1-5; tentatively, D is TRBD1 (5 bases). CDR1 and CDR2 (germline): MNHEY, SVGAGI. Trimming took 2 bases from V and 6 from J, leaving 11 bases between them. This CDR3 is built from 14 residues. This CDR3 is CASSYGAGTQPQHF. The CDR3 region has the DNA TGTGCCAGCAGTTACGGGGCAGGGACTCAGCCCCAGCATTTT.

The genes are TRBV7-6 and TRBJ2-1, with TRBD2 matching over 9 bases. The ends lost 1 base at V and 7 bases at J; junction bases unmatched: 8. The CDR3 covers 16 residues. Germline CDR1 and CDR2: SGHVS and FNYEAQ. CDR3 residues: CASSLVGIAGVNEQFF. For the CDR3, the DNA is TGTGCCAGCAGCTTAGTCGGAATAGCGGGAGTTAATGAGCAGTTCTTC.

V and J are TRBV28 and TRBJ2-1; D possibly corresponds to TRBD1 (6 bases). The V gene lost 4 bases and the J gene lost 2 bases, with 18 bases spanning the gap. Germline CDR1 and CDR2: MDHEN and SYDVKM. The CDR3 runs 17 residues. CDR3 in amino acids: CASSSLDRFGPYNEQFF. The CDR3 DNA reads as TGTGCCAGCAGTTCCCTGGACAGATTTGGGCCCTACAATGAGCAGTTCTTC.

The CDR3 bases are TGTGCCAGCAGCAACACAGGCCAGGCCATTCAGTACTTC. This translates into CASSNTGQAIQYF. V and J are TRBV28 and TRBJ2-4; possible D gene TRBD1, 5 bases. Trimming cost V 6 bases and J 9 bases, with 15 bases left between them. From germline, CDR1 is MDHEN and CDR2 SYDVKM. The CDR3 has 13 residues.

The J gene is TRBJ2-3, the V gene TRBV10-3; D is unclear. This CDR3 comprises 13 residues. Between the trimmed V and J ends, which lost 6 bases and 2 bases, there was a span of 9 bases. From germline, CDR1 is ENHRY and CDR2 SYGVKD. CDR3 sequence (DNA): TGTGCCATCAGGGGCGCGAACACAGATACGCAGTATTTT. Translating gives CAIRGANTDTQYF.

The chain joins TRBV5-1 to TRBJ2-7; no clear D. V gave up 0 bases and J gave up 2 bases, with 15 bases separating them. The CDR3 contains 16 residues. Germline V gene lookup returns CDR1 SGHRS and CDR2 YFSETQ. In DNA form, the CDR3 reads TGCGCCAGCAGCTTGGAGGCGGTGGCGTTCCCCTACGAGCAGTACTTC. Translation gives CASSLEAVAFPYEQYF.

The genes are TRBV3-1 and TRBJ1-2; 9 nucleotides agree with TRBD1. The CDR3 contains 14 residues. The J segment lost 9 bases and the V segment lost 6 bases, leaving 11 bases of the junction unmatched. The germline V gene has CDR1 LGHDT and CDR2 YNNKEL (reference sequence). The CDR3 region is CASSYPGQGRSYTF. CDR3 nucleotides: TGTGCCAGCAGTTATCCGGGACAGGGCAGGAGCTACACCTTC.

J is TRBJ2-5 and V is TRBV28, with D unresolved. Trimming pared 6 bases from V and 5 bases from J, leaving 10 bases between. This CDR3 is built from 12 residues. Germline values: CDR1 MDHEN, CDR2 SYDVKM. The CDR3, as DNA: TGTGCCAGCAGGTTAGGATCGGAGACCCAGTACTTC. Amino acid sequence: CASRLGSETQYF.

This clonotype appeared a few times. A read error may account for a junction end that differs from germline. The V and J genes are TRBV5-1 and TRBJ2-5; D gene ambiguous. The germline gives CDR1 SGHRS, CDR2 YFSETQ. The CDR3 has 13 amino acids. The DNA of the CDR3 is TGCGCCAGCAGTTTGGATTTTAAAGAGACCCAGTACTTC. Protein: CASSLDFKETQYF.

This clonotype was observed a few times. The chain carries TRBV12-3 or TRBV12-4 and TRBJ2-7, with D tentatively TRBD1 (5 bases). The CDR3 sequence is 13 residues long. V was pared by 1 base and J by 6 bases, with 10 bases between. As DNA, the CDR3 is TGTGCCAGCAGTTTAGGGTCCAGGGCCGAGCAGTACTTC. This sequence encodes CASSLGSRAEQYF.

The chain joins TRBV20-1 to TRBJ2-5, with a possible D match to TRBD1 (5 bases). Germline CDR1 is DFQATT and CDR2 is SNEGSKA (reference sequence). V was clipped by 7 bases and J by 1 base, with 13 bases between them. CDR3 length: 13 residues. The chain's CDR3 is CSVETAIQETQYF. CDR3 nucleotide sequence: TGCAGTGTTGAGACAGCCATCCAAGAGACCCAGTACTTC.

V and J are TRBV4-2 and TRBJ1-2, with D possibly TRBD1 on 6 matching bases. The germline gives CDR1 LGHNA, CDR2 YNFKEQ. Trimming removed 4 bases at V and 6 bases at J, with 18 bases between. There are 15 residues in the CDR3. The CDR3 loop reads CASSPPGAGVDGYTF. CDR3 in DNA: TGTGCCAGCAGCCCACCCGGGGCAGGGGTTGATGGCTACACCTTC.

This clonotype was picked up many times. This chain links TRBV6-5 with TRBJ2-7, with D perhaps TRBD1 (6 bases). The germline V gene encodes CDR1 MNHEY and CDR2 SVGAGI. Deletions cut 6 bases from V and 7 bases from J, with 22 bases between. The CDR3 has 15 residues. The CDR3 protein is CASSRNAGDPGEQYF. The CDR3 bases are TGTGCCAGCAGCCGTAATGCAGGGGACCCCGGGGAGCAGTACTTC.

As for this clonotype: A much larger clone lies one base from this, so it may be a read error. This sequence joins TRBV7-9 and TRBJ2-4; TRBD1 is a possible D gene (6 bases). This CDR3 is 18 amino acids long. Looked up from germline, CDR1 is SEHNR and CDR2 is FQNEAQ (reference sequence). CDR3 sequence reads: CASGLGPQGRGAKNIQYF. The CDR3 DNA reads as TGTGCCAGCGGCTTAGGCCCACAGGGCCGGGGAGCCAAAAACATTCAGTACTTC.

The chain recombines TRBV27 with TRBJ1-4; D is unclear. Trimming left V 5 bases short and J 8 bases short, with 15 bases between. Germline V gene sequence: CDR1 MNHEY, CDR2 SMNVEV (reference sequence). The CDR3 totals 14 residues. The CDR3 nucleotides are TGTGCCAGCAGTCACAACAGTATTAGGGAAAAACTGTTTTTT. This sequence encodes CASSHNSIREKLFF.

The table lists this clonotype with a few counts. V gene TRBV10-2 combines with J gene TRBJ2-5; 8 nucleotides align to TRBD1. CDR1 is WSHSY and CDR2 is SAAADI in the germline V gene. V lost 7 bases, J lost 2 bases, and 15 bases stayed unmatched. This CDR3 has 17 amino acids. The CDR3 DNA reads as TGCGCCAGCAACGGACAGGGTCTATTAGCGCCACAAGAGACCCAGTACTTC. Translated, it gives CASNGQGLLAPQETQYF.

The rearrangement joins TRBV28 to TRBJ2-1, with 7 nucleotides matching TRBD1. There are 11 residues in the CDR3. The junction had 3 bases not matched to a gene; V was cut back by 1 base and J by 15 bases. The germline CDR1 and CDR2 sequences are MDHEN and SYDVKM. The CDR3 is CASSLLTGRFF. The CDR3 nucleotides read TGTGCCAGCAGTTTATTGACAGGGAGGTTCTTC.

The CDR3 spells CSARLAGGGIEKNNEQFF. CDR3 DNA: TGCAGTGCAAGACTAGCGGGAGGTGGCATCGAAAAAAACAATGAGCAGTTCTTC. The genes are TRBV20-1 and TRBJ2-1; TRBD2 matches at 13 bases. Germline V gene lookup returns CDR1 DFQATT and CDR2 SNEGSKA (reference sequence). The CDR3 totals 18 residues. The junction had 16 bases not matched to a gene; V was cut back by 6 bases and J by 5 bases.

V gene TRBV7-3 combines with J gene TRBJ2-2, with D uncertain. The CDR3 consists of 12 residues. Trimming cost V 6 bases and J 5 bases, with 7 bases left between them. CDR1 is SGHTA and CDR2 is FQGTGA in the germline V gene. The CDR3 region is CASSPGTGELFF. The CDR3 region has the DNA TGTGCCAGCAGTCCTGGTACCGGGGAGCTGTTTTTT. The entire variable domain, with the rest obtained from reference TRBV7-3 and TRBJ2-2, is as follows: GAGVSQTPSNKVTEKGKYVELRCDPISGHTALYWYRQSLGQGPEFLIYFQGTGAADDSGLPNDRFFAVRPEGSVSTLKIQRTERGDSAVYLCASSPGTGELFFGEGSRLTVL.

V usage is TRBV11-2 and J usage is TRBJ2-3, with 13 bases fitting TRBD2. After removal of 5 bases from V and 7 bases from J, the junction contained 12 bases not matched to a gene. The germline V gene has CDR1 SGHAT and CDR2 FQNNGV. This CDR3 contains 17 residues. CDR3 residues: CASSRRTSGRDLYTQYF. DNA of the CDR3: TGTGCCAGCAGCCGCCGGACTAGCGGGAGAGATCTGTATACGCAGTATTTT.

CDR3 DNA: TGTGCCAGCAGCTTCTCACGGGTGAGACAAGAGACCCAGTACTTC. Translation gives CASSFSRVRQETQYF. The gene calls are TRBV7-9 and TRBJ2-5; D is unclear. Germline V gene sequence: CDR1 SEHNR, CDR2 FQNEAQ (reference sequence). The ends were cut back, 3 bases at V and 2 bases at J, with 13 bases in the middle. CDR3 length: 15 residues.

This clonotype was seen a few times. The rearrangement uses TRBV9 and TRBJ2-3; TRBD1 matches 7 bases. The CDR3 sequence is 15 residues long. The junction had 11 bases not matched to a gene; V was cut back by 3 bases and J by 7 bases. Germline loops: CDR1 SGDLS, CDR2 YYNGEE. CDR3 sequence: CASSGLTRQGNTQYF. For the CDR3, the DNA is TGTGCCAGCAGCGGACTCACAAGACAGGGAAATACGCAGTATTTT.

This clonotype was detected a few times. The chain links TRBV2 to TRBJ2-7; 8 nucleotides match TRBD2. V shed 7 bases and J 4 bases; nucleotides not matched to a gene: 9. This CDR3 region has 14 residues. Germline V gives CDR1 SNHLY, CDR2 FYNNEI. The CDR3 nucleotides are TGTGCCAGCATGAGTAGCGGGACAACATACGAGCAGTACTTC. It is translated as CASMSSGTTYEQYF.

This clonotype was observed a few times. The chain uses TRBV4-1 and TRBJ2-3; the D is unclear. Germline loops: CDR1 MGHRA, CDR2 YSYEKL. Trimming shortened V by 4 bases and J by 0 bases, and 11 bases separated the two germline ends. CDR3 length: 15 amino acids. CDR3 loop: CASSLRWGSTDTQYF. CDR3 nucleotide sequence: TGCGCCAGCAGCCTTAGATGGGGTAGCACAGATACGCAGTATTTT.